This paragraph covers one T cell receptor (beta chain) sequence. Its antigen remains unknown. This CDR3 has 17 amino acids. Germline V lookup: CDR1 SNHLY, CDR2 FYNNEI. V lost 5 bases to trimming and J lost 4 bases; unmatched junction nucleotides: 13. Produced via immunoSEQ multiplex PCR; TCRdb's table is partial and in-frame only. This sample has 100,000 or so clones, with around 83% found just once. The data derive from a study of cytomegalovirus exposure and HLA in healthy donors. Study-level results: Reports described diagnosis of cytomegalovirus status by the classifier as highly specific and sensitive.

The chain is built from TRBV2 and TRBJ1-5; 8 nucleotides align to TRBD1. The TCR was taken from a woman between 18 and 29 years old in good health and CMV-seropositive. Sequencing was done on a sample of PBMCs. The CDR3 reads CASSPKVLTGVNQPQHF. For the CDR3, the DNA is TGTGCCAGCAGTCCAAAAGTACTGACAGGGGTAAATCAGCCCCAGCATTTT. The whole variable domain, filled in from reference TRBV2 and TRBJ1-5, reads EPEVTQTPSHQVTQMGQEVILRCVPISNHLYFYWYRQILGQKVEFLVSFYNNEISEKSEIFDDQFSVERPDGSNFTLKIRSTKLEDSAMYFCASSPKVLTGVNQPQHFGDGTRLSIL.